Listed here are 3 T cell receptor beta chains from one sample, sequenced in a study of cytomegalovirus exposure and HLA in healthy donors. The PCR used 60 Vbeta and 13 Jbeta primers. Measured with immunoSEQ multiplex PCR; TCRdb has only the in-frame clones, and not every one. The sample yields 150,000 to 200,000 clones, of which the top ten take up 0.74%. The material sequenced was PBMCs. The source of these receptors is a boy younger than 18 in good health and CMV-seronegative.

The chain has TRBV11-2 and TRBJ2-5, with 11 bases fitting TRBD2. The trim removed 0 bases at V and 5 bases at J, leaving 11 bases unmatched. Germline CDR1 and CDR2: SGHAT and FQNNGV. The CDR3 totals 18 residues. The CDR3 DNA sequence: TGTGCCAGCAGCTTAGAGGGTTGGGGTAGCGGGGGGGCTGAGACCCAGTACTTC. It encodes CASSLEGWGSGGAETQYF.

V gene TRBV30 combines with J gene TRBJ1-1; the D is unclear. V was shortened by 4 bases and J by 2 bases, with 14 bases between the two germline ends. Germline assignment: CDR1 GTSNPN and CDR2 SVGIG (reference sequence). This CDR3 has 14 amino acids. CDR3 residues: CAWKVLRRNTEAFF. Here the CDR3 DNA reads TGTGCCTGGAAAGTCCTTAGAAGAAACACTGAAGCTTTCTTT.

This chain connects TRBV18 to TRBJ2-2; TRBD1 is a possible D gene (6 bases). Germline V gives CDR1 KGHSH, CDR2 LQKENI. V lost 6 bases to trimming and J lost 4 bases, with 21 bases between them. This CDR3 has 17 amino acids. This CDR3 is CASSPLLGQYFTGELFF. The CDR3 DNA reads as TGTGCCAGCTCGCCCCTTCTCGGACAGTACTTCACCGGGGAGCTGTTTTTT.